This TCR beta chain was observed in a study of T-cell reconstitution after alpha-beta-depleted transplantation in children. Of note for this clonotype: Its antigen is undetermined.

Study-level findings and limits: Newly produced T cells mostly provided counts and TCRbeta diversity after one year, as hyperexpanded clones declined.

In germline, CDR1 is ENHRY, CDR2 SYGVKD. V trimming: 3 bases; J trimming: 5 bases; junction bases outside the gene matches: 11. This CDR3 has 18 amino acids. A library of TCRbeta sequences, prepared with unique molecular identifiers, was generated. TCRdb reanalysed the PCR reads using MiXCR and keeps one entry per CDR3 protein. The sample comprises hundreds of thousands of distinct CDR3 sequences, roughly 16% of which are singletons, and around 41% rests with the top ten. Source: PBMCs, mostly from graft donor cells, taken 360 days after TCRalphabeta/CD19-depleted stem cell transplant. V and J are TRBV10-3 and TRBJ2-3; 13 nucleotides agree with TRBD2. This TCR was sampled from a male patient aged 2-10 years who had a stem cell transplant for acute lymphoblastic leukemia, so the T cells may come from the graft donor. CDR3 DNA: TGTGCCATCAGTGATCCTGCGGGGAGACTAGCGGGAGGAGATACGCAGTATTTT. This encodes CAISDPAGRLAGGDTQYF.